This T cell receptor beta chain was obtained from a study of fetal regulatory T cell absence and autoimmunity (dated by TCRdb to the late 2010s). Looking at the study overall: Autoimmunity of the exocrine pancreas was seen in the IPEX patients even though clinical diabetes was absent.

On the immunoSEQ human TCRbeta survey platform, TCRbeta CDR3 regions were amplified and barcoded with a two-step multiplex PCR. Libraries were sequenced on Illumina instruments, and IgH from the same samples was sequenced in parallel. Concerning the study's data processing: To remove PCR and sequencing errors, raw reads were filtered against the IMGT V, D, J definitions and then binned using a nearest-neighbor algorithm. A clone was defined by an identical nucleotide sequence, and differential abundance between tissues was tested with a Fisher exact test for each clone at a pFDR threshold of p<0.01. Clones whose frequencies were too low for statistical inference were excluded by a minimum inclusion filter of 10 in either sample. Pairwise clonal comparisons used the immunoSEQ Analyzer, and gene family usage was assessed with IMGT tools. The table was pulled from immuneACCESS by TCRdb, which kept in-frame rearrangements only. Such tables lose some clones; where checked, under half of the loss comes from unresolved V genes, and the rest has no known cause. V and J calls and clone size are copied from that table; D and trimming were computed from the DNA. The sample table contains about 95,000 clones; only one count was recorded for roughly 70% of them. Roughly 2% of the sample is taken by the ten largest.

Overall study outcomes, separate from this receptor: TRB gene family usage was found to be broadly similar between cord blood and pancreas and to resemble published neonatal and adult repertoires. The oligoclonal enrichment was interpreted as support for antigen-driven autoimmunity occurring in the pancreas before birth in IPEX syndrome. Significant oligoclonal enrichment of the TCR compartment was observed in pancreas versus cord blood, with some top clones enriched more than 80-fold.

The germline V and J ends show losses of 4 bases and 1 base respectively, and no gene match explains 6 bases of the junction. The CDR3 covers 15 residues, taking in both the cysteine and the phenylalanine. The only DNA kept is the CDR3, 45 bases in frame from the first base. As encoded in the germline V gene, CDR1 is KGHSH while CDR2 is LQKENI. A word on this clone: What this receptor recognizes is not known. One base away there is no much larger clone; base qualities are not given.

Genomic DNA from frozen pancreas tissue was processed for repertoire sequencing. The DNeasy Blood and Tissue Kit was used to extract about 1.8-3.3 ug of genomic DNA from umbilical cord blood or frozen pancreas. Sequencing was done on a sample of pancreas tissue. This sequence was found in a male donor with IPEX syndrome. The rearranged chain carries TRBV18 and TRBJ2-7, with 8 bases aligning to TRBD2. In nucleotides, the sequence is TGTGCCAGCTCACATCTAGCGGGTCGTTCCTACGAGCAGTACTTC. The translation is CASSHLAGRSYEQYF.